This T cell receptor beta chain was recovered during a study of CXCR3-negative and CXCR3-positive naive CD8 T cells. Study observations and caveats: Memory cells diverged, while naive CXCR3-positive and CXCR3-negative cells had similar TRBV-TRBJ usage.

Per the germline V gene, CDR1 is SEHNR and CDR2 is FQNEAQ (reference sequence). The CDR3 has 13 amino acids. Worth noting for this clonotype: Its antigen is unknown.

Researchers prepared the TRB cDNA libraries using 5' RACE with UMI labels. TCRdb reanalyzed the 5' RACE reads and collapses them to one entry per CDR3 protein, without DNA. The listing records about 130,000 distinct CDR3 sequences. The sequenced material came from naive CXCR3- CD8+ T cells from blood. Subset reported: CD45RO-CCR7+CD27+CD95- naive CD8+ T cells lacking CXCR3 (TNR3-). The receptor's source is a human donor in good health. Some clones in this sample may be carry-over from other donors' samples. The gene calls are TRBV7-9 and TRBJ2-1; TCRdb calls TRBD2, which cannot be checked without DNA. The CDR3 is CASSPPGSGSPFF.